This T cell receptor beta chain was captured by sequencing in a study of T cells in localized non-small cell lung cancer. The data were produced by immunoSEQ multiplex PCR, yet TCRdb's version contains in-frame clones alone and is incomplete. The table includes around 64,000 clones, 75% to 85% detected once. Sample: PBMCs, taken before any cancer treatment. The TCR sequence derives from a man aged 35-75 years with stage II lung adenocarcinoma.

This CDR3 is CATRKTPNTEAFF. Here the CDR3 DNA reads TGTGCCACCAGGAAAACTCCGAACACTGAAGCTTTCTTT. The chain is built from TRBV15 and TRBJ1-1; D gene ambiguous. The CDR3 extends over 13 amino acids. Trimming cost V 6 bases and J 1 base, with 9 bases left between them. Looked up from germline, CDR1 is LNHNV and CDR2 is YYDKDF (reference sequence).